This T cell receptor (beta chain) was documented in a study of T-cell reconstitution after alpha-beta-depleted transplantation in children. Study-wide findings and caveats: There were reportedly several hundred expanded graft clones from which alpha-beta T cells came about two months after transplant. One year after transplant, T-cell counts and diversity came mostly from newly produced T cells.

The library targeted TCRbeta and was prepared with unique molecular identifiers. One entry per CDR3 protein results from TCRdb running MiXCR on the PCR reads. The repertoire holds about 980,000 distinct CDR3 sequences, around 30% seen once, with roughly 28% in the top ten. A note on this clonotype: The antigen remains undetermined.

The germline V gene has CDR1 KGHDR and CDR2 SFDVKD. CDR3 length: 15 amino acids. V lost 4 bases to trimming and J lost 5 bases; unmatched junction nucleotides: 7. Sequenced material: PBMCs, mostly from graft donor cells, taken 360 days after TCRalphabeta/CD19-depleted stem cell transplant. This sequence originates from a boy under three years old who had a stem cell transplant for SCID, so the T cells may come from the graft donor. This sequence joins TRBV24-1 and TRBJ2-1; 7 bases match TRBD2. For the CDR3, the DNA is TGTGCCACCAGTGAAAGCGGGGTGGGCCACAATGAGCAGTTCTTC. Encoded protein: CATSESGVGHNEQFF.